These T cell receptor beta chains were read from a single sample in a study of post-analysis software for immune sequencing data. TCRdb used MiXCR to reprocess the PCR reads, holding one entry per CDR3 protein. This sample has about 800,000 distinct CDR3 sequences; about 27% occur once, and the top ten carry around 0.6%. Material for sequencing was blood. The receptor set was obtained from a girl aged 5-17 years with multiple sclerosis. Each CDR3 is given with its conserved first and last residue. The D gene is left open where the match is weak. Not every row has a clone size; where given, it reads once, few, many or a size class.

clone size: .; CDR3 length: 13; J gene: TRBJ1-2; V gene: TRBV12-3/TRBV12-4; D gene: .; CDR3 DNA: TGTGCCAGCAGTTCCCTGCCCGGCCGGGGCTACACCTTC; CDR3 protein: CASSSLPGRGYTF
clone size: .; CDR3 length: 14; J gene: TRBJ2-7; V gene: TRBV7-2; D gene: .; CDR3 DNA: TGTGCCAGCAGCCGGGACCCATCAGGCCACGAGCAGTACTTC; CDR3 protein: CASSRDPSGHEQYF
clone size: .; CDR3 length: 13; J gene: TRBJ2-5; V gene: TRBV28; D gene: .; CDR3 DNA: TGTGCCAGCAGTTTAAGTACTCCGGCGACCCAGTACTTC; CDR3 protein: CASSLSTPATQYF
clone size: .; CDR3 length: 14; J gene: TRBJ2-7; V gene: TRBV12-3/TRBV12-4; D gene: .; CDR3 DNA: TGTGCCAGCAGTCCACTAAGGGACCCCTACGAGCAGTACTTC; CDR3 protein: CASSPLRDPYEQYF
clone size: .; CDR3 length: 15; J gene: TRBJ1-5; V gene: TRBV28; D gene: .; CDR3 DNA: TGTGCCAGCAGTTGGGTAGGCGGCCCAAATCAGCCCCAGCATTTT; CDR3 protein: CASSWVGGPNQPQHF
clone size: many; CDR3 length: 13; J gene: TRBJ2-3; V gene: TRBV29-1; D gene: .; CDR3 DNA: TGCAGCGTGGAGGGACAGAACACAGATACGCAGTATTTT; CDR3 protein: CSVEGQNTDTQYF
clone size: .; CDR3 length: 16; J gene: TRBJ2-1; V gene: TRBV7-2; D gene: .; CDR3 DNA: TGTGCCAGCAGCTTAGCGGGACGTACCGGCAGGGATGAGCAGTTCTTC; CDR3 protein: CASSLAGRTGRDEQFF
clone size: few; CDR3 length: 13; J gene: TRBJ2-5; V gene: TRBV10-3; D gene: TRBD2; CDR3 DNA: TGTGCCATCAGGGGACTAGGGGCCAATGAGCAGTACTTC; CDR3 protein: CAIRGLGANEQYF
clone size: once; CDR3 length: 13; J gene: TRBJ2-5; V gene: TRBV3-1; D gene: .; CDR3 DNA: TGTGCCAGCAGCACGAACCACCAAGAGACCCAGTACTTC; CDR3 protein: CASSTNHQETQYF
clone size: .; CDR3 length: 15; J gene: TRBJ1-5; V gene: TRBV12-3/TRBV12-4; D gene: .; CDR3 DNA: TGTGCCAGCAGTTTACGAGGCAGGGGCAATCAGCCCCAGCATTTT; CDR3 protein: CASSLRGRGNQPQHF
clone size: .; CDR3 length: 16; J gene: TRBJ2-3; V gene: TRBV5-5; D gene: .; CDR3 DNA: TGTGCCAGCAGCACCCGCCCGACAGTACTCACAGATACGCAGTATTTT; CDR3 protein: CASSTRPTVLTDTQYF
clone size: few; CDR3 length: 14; J gene: TRBJ2-5; V gene: TRBV28; D gene: .; CDR3 DNA: TGTGCCAGCAGTTTATTGACAGTCGGGGAGACCCAGTACTTC; CDR3 protein: CASSLLTVGETQYF
clone size: many; CDR3 length: 14; J gene: TRBJ2-7; V gene: TRBV5-6; D gene: .; CDR3 DNA: TGTGCCAGCAGCTTCCCGGGATTGGGCTACGAGCAGTACTTC; CDR3 protein: CASSFPGLGYEQYF
clone size: .; CDR3 length: 19; J gene: TRBJ1-2; V gene: TRBV7-9; D gene: .; CDR3 DNA: TGTGCCAGCAGCTTAATTCCGGTCGGGGAATCGACGACTAACTATGGCTACACCTTC; CDR3 protein: CASSLIPVGESTTNYGYTF
clone size: .; CDR3 length: 11; J gene: TRBJ1-1; V gene: TRBV29-1; D gene: .; CDR3 DNA: TGCAGCGTTTCGGCGGCCGCTGAAGCTTTCTTT; CDR3 protein: CSVSAAAEAFF
clone size: few; CDR3 length: 14; J gene: TRBJ2-7; V gene: TRBV6-2/TRBV6-3; D gene: .; CDR3 DNA: TGTGCCAGCAGTTACGGGCAGCTCTCCTACGAGCAGTACTTC; CDR3 protein: CASSYGQLSYEQYF
clone size: once; CDR3 length: 15; J gene: TRBJ2-3; V gene: TRBV20-1; D gene: .; CDR3 DNA: TGCAGTGATAGAGAAGGCGGGGATGTAACAGATACGCAGTATTTT; CDR3 protein: CSDREGGDVTDTQYF
clone size: few; CDR3 length: 13; J gene: TRBJ2-5; V gene: TRBV11-2; D gene: .; CDR3 DNA: TGTGCCAGCAGCTCTCACGGGTGGGAGACCCAGTACTTC; CDR3 protein: CASSSHGWETQYF
clone size: .; CDR3 length: 15; J gene: TRBJ2-3; V gene: TRBV20-1; D gene: .; CDR3 DNA: TGCAGTGCAGGAGCCCGGAGGGAAGGCACAGATACGCAGTATTTT; CDR3 protein: CSAGARREGTDTQYF
clone size: once; CDR3 length: 14; J gene: TRBJ1-5; V gene: TRBV6-2/TRBV6-3; D gene: TRBD1; CDR3 DNA: TGTGCCATTAGAACAGGGGGCTCCGGGCAGCCCCAGCATTTT; CDR3 protein: CAIRTGGSGQPQHF
clone size: .; CDR3 length: 15; J gene: TRBJ2-4; V gene: TRBV10-3; D gene: .; CDR3 DNA: TGTGCCATCAGTGCGGGGGCGGAGGGGAGAAACATTCAGTACTTC; CDR3 protein: CAISAGAEGRNIQYF
clone size: .; CDR3 length: 16; J gene: TRBJ1-2; V gene: TRBV9; D gene: .; CDR3 DNA: TGTGCCACCTCCCCTCTTCAAGCAGGGGATTTCTATGGCTACACCTTC; CDR3 protein: CATSPLQAGDFYGYTF
clone size: many; CDR3 length: 15; J gene: TRBJ2-5; V gene: TRBV5-1; D gene: TRBD1; CDR3 DNA: TGCGCCAGCAGCTCCCGGACAGGGTGGCAAGAGACCCAGTACTTC; CDR3 protein: CASSSRTGWQETQYF
clone size: .; CDR3 length: 13; J gene: TRBJ2-1; V gene: TRBV3-1; D gene: .; CDR3 DNA: TGTGCCAGCAGCCCGAAGACGCACAATGAGCAGTTCTTC; CDR3 protein: CASSPKTHNEQFF
clone size: .; CDR3 length: 14; J gene: TRBJ2-3; V gene: TRBV27; D gene: .; CDR3 DNA: TGTGCCAGCAACACGCGCCGGGCATACAATACGCAGTATTTT; CDR3 protein: CASNTRRAYNTQYF
clone size: few; CDR3 length: 14; J gene: TRBJ2-7; V gene: TRBV27; D gene: .; CDR3 DNA: TGTGCCAGCAGTCGAGCGGGTTACGTCTACGAGCAGTACTTC; CDR3 protein: CASSRAGYVYEQYF
clone size: few; CDR3 length: 15; J gene: TRBJ1-1; V gene: TRBV10-3; D gene: .; CDR3 DNA: TGTGCCATCAGTGAGTCGGGGGCAGGGAACACTGAAGCTTTCTTT; CDR3 protein: CAISESGAGNTEAFF